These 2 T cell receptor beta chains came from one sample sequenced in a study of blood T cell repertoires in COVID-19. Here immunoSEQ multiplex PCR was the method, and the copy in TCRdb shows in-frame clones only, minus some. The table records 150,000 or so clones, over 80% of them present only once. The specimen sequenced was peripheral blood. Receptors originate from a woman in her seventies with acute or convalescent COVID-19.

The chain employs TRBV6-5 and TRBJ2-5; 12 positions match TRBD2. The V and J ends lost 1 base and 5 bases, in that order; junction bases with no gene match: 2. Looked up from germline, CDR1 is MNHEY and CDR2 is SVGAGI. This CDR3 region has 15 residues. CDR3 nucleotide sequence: TGTGCCAGCAGTTACTGGACTAGCGGGACGGAGACCCAGTACTTC. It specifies CASSYWTSGTETQYF.

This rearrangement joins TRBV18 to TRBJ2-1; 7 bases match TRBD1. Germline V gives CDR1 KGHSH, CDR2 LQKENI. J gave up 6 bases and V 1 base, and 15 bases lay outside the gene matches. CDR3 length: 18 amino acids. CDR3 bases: TGTGCCAGCTCACCACTGACAGGGAGAGGGGAAGTACGCAATGAGCAGTTCTTC. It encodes CASSPLTGRGEVRNEQFF.